The 6 T cell receptor beta chains given below trace back to one sample, sequenced in a study of shared clonotypes between healthy human individuals. Here immunoSEQ multiplex PCR was the method, and the copy in TCRdb shows in-frame clones only, minus some. The sample holds about 380,000 clones; about 96% are singletons and the top ten take approximately 0.32%. Sequencing was carried out using memory CD8+ T cells sorted from blood. Subset meaning: CD45RO+ cells pooled with CCR7-negative TemRA cells. These receptors originate from a man aged 30 to 45 in good health.

The CDR3 DNA is TGTGCCAGCAGTATAGCGGGGACCTACGAGCAGTACTTC. Its translation is CASSIAGTYEQYF. The J gene is TRBJ2-7, the V gene TRBV27, with TRBD2 matching 8 bases. Germline V gene sequence: CDR1 MNHEY, CDR2 SMNVEV (reference sequence). The CDR3 spans 13 residues. V dropped 5 bases and J dropped 2; count of bases not matched to a gene: 2.

The chain links TRBV19 to TRBJ1-2; D perhaps matches TRBD1 (6 bases). Germline CDR1 reads LNHDA; CDR2 reads SQIVND (reference sequence). The CDR3 sequence is 14 residues long. The V and J ends lost 4 bases and 6 bases respectively, with 15 bases between them. The CDR3 DNA follows: TGTGCCAGTAGTAGGCGGGGGCTCGGGGATGGCTACACCTTC. This sequence encodes CASSRRGLGDGYTF.

This chain connects TRBV7-9 to TRBJ1-1; 10 nucleotides align to TRBD1. CDR1 is SEHNR, CDR2 FQNEAQ, per germline (reference sequence). V lost 3 bases, J lost 4 bases, and 11 bases stayed unmatched. The CDR3 covers 17 residues. CDR3 protein: CASSLAGTGARGTEAFF. In nucleotides, the CDR3 is TGTGCCAGCAGCTTGGCCGGGACAGGGGCGCGGGGCACTGAAGCTTTCTTT.

The V call is TRBV29-1, the J call TRBJ1-3, with 8 bases lining up with TRBD1. Germline V lookup: CDR1 SQVTM, CDR2 ANQGSEA. The J segment lost 7 bases and the V segment lost 5 bases, leaving 1 base of the junction unmatched. The CDR3 covers 11 residues. Here the CDR3 reads CSVNRGNTIYF. The CDR3 DNA reads as TGCAGCGTTAACAGGGGGAACACCATATATTTT.

The V and J genes are TRBV10-3 and TRBJ2-2; maybe TRBD1 (6 bases). The CDR3 contains 16 residues. V gave up 11 bases and J gave up 1 base, with 20 bases separating them. Germline V lookup: CDR1 ENHRY, CDR2 SYGVKD. The CDR3 bases are TGTGCCGCTTCGAGAGGGGGACCCATGAACACCGGGGAGCTGTTTTTT. This gives the protein CAASRGGPMNTGELFF.

The genes are TRBV9 and TRBJ1-1, with a tentative D call TRBD1 (5 bases). This CDR3 region has 14 residues. Germline V gene data show CDR1 as SGDLS and CDR2 as YYNGEE. Trimming removed 0 bases at V and 1 base at J, with 7 bases between. The CDR3 loop is CASSVGGTNTEAFF. Here the CDR3 DNA reads TGTGCCAGCAGCGTAGGAGGGACGAACACTGAAGCTTTCTTT.